The TCR beta chain described here comes from a study of brain T cells in children with intractable seizures. In germline, CDR1 is SGHRS, CDR2 YFSETQ. This CDR3 region has 17 residues. V lost 4 bases and J lost 0; bases outside the gene matches: 5. As to time point: blood from clinic visit 5 months post-surgery; TSC patient then seizure free. Only cases whose brain tissue showed the highest T cell transcript signatures were sequenced. The assay was immunoSEQ multiplex PCR, and TCRdb's table has in-frame clones only and misses some. Of about 350,000 clones listed, about 93% are singletons. The TCR was taken from a boy in the first two years of life with tuberous sclerosis and intractable seizures. This chain joins TRBV5-1 and TRBJ2-1; TRBD2 matches 12 bases. Sequenced here: peripheral blood, sampled less than 6 months after surgery. This CDR3 reads CASSIPTSGSSYNEQFF. CDR3 DNA sequence: TGCGCCAGCAGCATCCCGACTAGCGGGAGCTCCTACAATGAGCAGTTCTTC.